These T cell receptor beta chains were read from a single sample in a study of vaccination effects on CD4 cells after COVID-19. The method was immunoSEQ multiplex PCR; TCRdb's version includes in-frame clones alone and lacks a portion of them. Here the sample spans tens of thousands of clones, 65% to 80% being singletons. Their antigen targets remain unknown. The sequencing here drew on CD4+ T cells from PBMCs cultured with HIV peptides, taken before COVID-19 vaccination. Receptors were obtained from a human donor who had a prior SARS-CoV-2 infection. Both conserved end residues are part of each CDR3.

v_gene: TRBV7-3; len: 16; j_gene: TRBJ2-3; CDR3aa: CASSFPWEGRTDTQYF
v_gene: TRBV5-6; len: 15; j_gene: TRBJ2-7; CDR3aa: CASSLFGEGRYEQYF
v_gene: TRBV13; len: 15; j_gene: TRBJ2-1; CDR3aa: CASSHGTETYNEQFF
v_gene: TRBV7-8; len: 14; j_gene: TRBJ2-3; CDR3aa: CASSLAPGTYTQYF
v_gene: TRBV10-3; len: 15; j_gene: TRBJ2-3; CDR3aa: CAIRGTSGGFDTQYF
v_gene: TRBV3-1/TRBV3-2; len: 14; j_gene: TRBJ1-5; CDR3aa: CASARGAGNQPQHF
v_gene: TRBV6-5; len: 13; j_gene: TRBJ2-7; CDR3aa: CASRSHGRPEQYF
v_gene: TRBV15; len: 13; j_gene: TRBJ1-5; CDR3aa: CATSNWTPQPQHF
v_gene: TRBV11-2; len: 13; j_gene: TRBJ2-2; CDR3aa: CASSLGVTGELFF
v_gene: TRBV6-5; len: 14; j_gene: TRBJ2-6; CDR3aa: CATTRGSGANVLTF
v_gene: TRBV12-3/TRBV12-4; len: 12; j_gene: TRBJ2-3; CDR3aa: CASTKVTDTQYF
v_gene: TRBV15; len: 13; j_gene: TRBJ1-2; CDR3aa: CATSRDSRNGYTF
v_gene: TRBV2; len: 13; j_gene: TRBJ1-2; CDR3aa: CASRRDSTYGYTF
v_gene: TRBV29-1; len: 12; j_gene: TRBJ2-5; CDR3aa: CSVWGPQETQYF
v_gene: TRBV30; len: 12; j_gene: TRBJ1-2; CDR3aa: CASRNALVGYTF
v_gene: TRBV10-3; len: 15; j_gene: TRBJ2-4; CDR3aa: CAISHDRDAKNIQYF
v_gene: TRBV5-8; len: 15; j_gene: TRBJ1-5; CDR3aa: CASSAYRVSIQPQHF
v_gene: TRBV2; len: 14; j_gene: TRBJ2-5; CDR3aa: CASSDPGYQETQYF
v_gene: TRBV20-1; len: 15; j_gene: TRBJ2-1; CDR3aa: CSASQGASVYNEQFF
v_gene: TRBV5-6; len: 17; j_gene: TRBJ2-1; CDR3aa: CASQNPSSGVLYNEQFF
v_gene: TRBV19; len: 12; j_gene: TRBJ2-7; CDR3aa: CASRGRGYEQYF
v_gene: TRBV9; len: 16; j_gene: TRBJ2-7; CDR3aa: CASSVVDLRVVYEQYF
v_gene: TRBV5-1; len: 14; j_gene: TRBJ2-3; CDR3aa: CASRSSGSTDTQYF
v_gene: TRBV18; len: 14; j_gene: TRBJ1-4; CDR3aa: CASSPRGPAEKLFF
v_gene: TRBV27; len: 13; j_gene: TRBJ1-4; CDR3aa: CASSLTGQEKLFF
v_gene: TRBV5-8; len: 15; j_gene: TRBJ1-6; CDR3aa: CASTPFSNGDSPLHF
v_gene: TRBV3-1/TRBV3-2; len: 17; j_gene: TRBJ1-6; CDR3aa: CASSQHRGGASNSPLHF
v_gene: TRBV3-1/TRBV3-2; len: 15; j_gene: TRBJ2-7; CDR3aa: CASSQRTGITFEQYF
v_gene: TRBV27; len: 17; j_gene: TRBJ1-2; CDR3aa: CASSSDKGEGTIYGYTF
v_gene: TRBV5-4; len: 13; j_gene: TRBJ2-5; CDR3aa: CASSLEVDGTQYF
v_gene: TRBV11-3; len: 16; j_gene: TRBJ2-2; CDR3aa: CASSYLAGVGVGELFF
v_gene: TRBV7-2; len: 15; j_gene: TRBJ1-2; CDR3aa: CASSFSTYRGPGYTF
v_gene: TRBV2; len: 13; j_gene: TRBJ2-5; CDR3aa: CASSAGGGETQYF
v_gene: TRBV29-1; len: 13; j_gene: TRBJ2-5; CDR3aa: CSVAPRVVKTQYF
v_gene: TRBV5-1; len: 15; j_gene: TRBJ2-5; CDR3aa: CASSPGLASLETQYF
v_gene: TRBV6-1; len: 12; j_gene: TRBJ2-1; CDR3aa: CASSERVRPKFF
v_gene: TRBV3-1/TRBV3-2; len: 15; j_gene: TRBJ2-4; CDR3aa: CASSQDLAGLNIQYF
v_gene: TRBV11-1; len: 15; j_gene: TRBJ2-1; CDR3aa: CASSFVAGGPNEQFF
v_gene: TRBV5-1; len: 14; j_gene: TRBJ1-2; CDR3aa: CASSPGRRQYGYTF
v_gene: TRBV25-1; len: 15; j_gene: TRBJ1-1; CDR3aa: CASSDQGAGSTEAFF
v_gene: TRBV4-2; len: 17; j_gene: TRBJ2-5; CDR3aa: CASSQDPGLAGEETQYF
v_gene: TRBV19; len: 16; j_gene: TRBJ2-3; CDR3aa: CASSMTRRGGTDTQYF
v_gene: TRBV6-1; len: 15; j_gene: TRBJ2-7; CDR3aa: CASREVLGGSYEQYF
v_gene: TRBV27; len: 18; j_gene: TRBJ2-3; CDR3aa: CASSLLGLAGGGTDTQYF
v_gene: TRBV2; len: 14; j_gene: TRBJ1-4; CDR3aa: CAASGQTTNEKLFF
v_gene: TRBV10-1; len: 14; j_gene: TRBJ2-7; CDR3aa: CATLWTSGSYEQYF
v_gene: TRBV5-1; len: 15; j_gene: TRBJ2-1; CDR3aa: CASSFDRISYNEQFF